This T cell receptor (beta chain) was observed in a study of CD8+ T cells in alopecia areata. The treatment here: oral pan-JAK inhibitor, 5-10 mg twice daily. The sequencing template was cDNA reverse transcribed from extracted RNA. Some clones are missing from TCRdb's copy, which holds only in-frame ones; the method was immunoSEQ multiplex PCR. Of more than 150,000 clones in the sample, 45% to 75% were seen once. Germline CDR1 and CDR2: SEHNR and FQNEAQ (reference sequence). Germline trimming cut 5 bases from V and 5 bases from J; bases unmatched to any gene: 15. This CDR3 spans 17 amino acids. The chain uses TRBV7-9 and TRBJ1-2; the match to TRBD1 covers 9 bases. The input for sequencing was CD4+ T cells sorted from blood, taken at week 4, from a patient treated with tofacitinib. The clonotype comes from a human donor with alopecia areata. The CDR3 is CASSPSLVGQGLYGYTF. CDR3 nucleotide sequence: TGTGCCAGCAGCCCAAGTCTCGTCGGACAGGGGCTTTATGGCTACACCTTC. Complete variable domain (other parts from reference TRBV7-9 and TRBJ1-2): DTGVSQNPRHKITKRGQNVTFRCDPISEHNRLYWYRQTLGQGPEFLTYFQNEAQLEKSRLLSDRFSAERPKGSFSTLEIQRTEQGDSAMYLCASSPSLVGQGLYGYTFGSGTRLTVV.